These 16 T cell receptor beta chains originate from one sample sequenced in a study of OX40 agonist ivuxolimab in advanced cancers. Library preparation employed the immunoSEQ multiplex PCR assay. In its TCRdb copy, this immuneACCESS table keeps in-frame sequences only and misses some clones. Where compared with another copy, unresolved V genes explain less than half of these, and the others have no known cause. For this sample the table gives tens of thousands of clones, of which roughly 90% were detected only once. The top ten clones comprise about 5% of the sample. This sample comprised CD4+ or CD8+ T cells sorted from blood, obtained in a trial of the OX40 agonist ivuxolimab. The receptors come from an adult with an advanced solid tumor such as melanoma, head and neck, liver or kidney cancer.

In this sample, this clone is medium-sized. Other nucleotide sequences from this sample produce the same CDR3. The chain is built from TRBV9 and TRBJ1-3; D unresolved. The V end was cut by 0 bases, the J end by 3 bases, with 4 bases between. This CDR3 has 13 amino acids. The V gene's germline CDR1 is SGDLS and CDR2 YYNGEE. The chain's CDR3 is CASSVGDGNTIYF. The CDR3, as DNA: TGTGCCAGCAGCGTAGGGGATGGAAACACCATATATTTT.

The chain has TRBV19 and TRBJ2-5, with D perhaps matching TRBD1 (6 bases). Deletions cut 5 bases from V and 2 bases from J, with 12 bases between. The germline CDR1 and CDR2 sequences are LNHDA and SQIVND (reference sequence). The CDR3 loop spans 14 amino acids. The CDR3 here is CASSGADRQETQYF. CDR3 DNA: TGTGCCAGTAGTGGAGCGGACAGACAAGAGACCCAGTACTTC.

The V and J genes are TRBV2 and TRBJ1-5, with D perhaps matching TRBD1 (6 bases). Trimming cost V 5 bases and J 0 bases, with 14 bases left between them. The CDR3 runs 16 residues. Germline assignment: CDR1 SNHLY and CDR2 FYNNEI. The CDR3 nucleotides are TGTGCCAGCAGTCTCCAGGGGAGGAATAGCAATCAGCCCCAGCATTTT. This sequence encodes CASSLQGRNSNQPQHF.

The rearrangement links TRBV12-5 to TRBJ2-1; D ambiguous. CDR1 LGHNT and CDR2 FRNRAP come from the germline V gene. The V gene lost 6 bases and the J gene lost 0 bases, with 15 bases spanning the gap. This CDR3 is 16 amino acids long. CDR3 loop: CASGRPGGASYNEQFF. CDR3 in DNA: TGTGCTAGTGGGAGACCAGGCGGAGCCTCCTACAATGAGCAGTTCTTC.

The J gene is TRBJ2-6, the V gene TRBV2, with D unresolved. The CDR3 spans 13 residues. Between the trimmed V and J ends, which lost 2 bases and 4 bases, there was a span of 3 bases. Per germline, CDR1 SNHLY and CDR2 FYNNEI. The CDR3: CASSEFGANVLTF. The CDR3 DNA reads as TGTGCCAGCAGTGAATTCGGGGCCAACGTCCTGACTTTC.

The V and J genes are TRBV6-1 and TRBJ2-1, with a weak D call TRBD2 (6 bases). The CDR3 is 15 residues long. Trimming removed 2 bases from V and 10 bases from J, with 18 bases in between. CDR1 is MNHNS, CDR2 SASEGT, per germline. CDR3 DNA: TGTGCCAGCAGTGAACAGACTAGTCCGGGGAGGGAGCAGTTCTTC. Translation gives CASSEQTSPGREQFF.

The V and J genes are TRBV5-1 and TRBJ1-1, with a tentative D call TRBD1 (6 bases). Looked up from germline, CDR1 is SGHRS and CDR2 is YFSETQ. The CDR3 sequence is 12 residues long. V dropped 7 bases and J dropped 4 bases, with 11 bases sitting between them. CDR3 in amino acids: CASSGQLTEAFF. In nucleotides, the CDR3 is TGCGCCAGCTCCGGACAGCTCACTGAAGCTTTCTTT.

The V and J genes are TRBV7-9 and TRBJ1-5; TRBD1 might be the D (5 bases). There are 16 residues in the CDR3. Germline lookup yields CDR1 SEHNR and CDR2 FQNEAQ (reference sequence). Between the trimmed V and J ends, which lost 2 bases and 6 bases, there was a span of 17 bases. CDR3 in amino acids: CASSLWGPGGSQPQHF. Written as DNA, the CDR3 is TGTGCCAGCAGCTTATGGGGCCCTGGGGGAAGTCAGCCCCAGCATTTT.

The chain couples TRBV10-3 to TRBJ2-2, with TRBD1 identical over 7 bases. The CDR3 spans 18 residues. Germline CDR1 and CDR2: ENHRY and SYGVKD. J lost 2 bases, V lost 5 bases, and 14 bases had no gene match. Written as DNA, the CDR3 is TGTGCCATCAGTCCCCTCCAAACGACAGGGAGTAACACCGGGGAGCTGTTTTTT. Protein product: CAISPLQTTGSNTGELFF.

In its sample, this clone was seen once. The chain carries TRBV6-1 and TRBJ1-1; tentative D call: TRBD1 (5 bases). Germline CDR1 is MNHNS and CDR2 is SASEGT. The CDR3 is made up of 18 amino acids. V was cut by 3 bases and J by 0 bases, with 20 bases left in between. Here the CDR3 reads CASSEGGGLPYLNTEAFF. In DNA, the CDR3 is TGTGCCAGCAGTGAGGGGGGAGGGTTGCCCTACTTGAACACTGAAGCTTTCTTT.

The chain couples TRBV14 to TRBJ2-2; D is undetermined. The ends were cut back, 4 bases at V and 7 bases at J, with 19 bases in the middle. CDR1 SGHDN and CDR2 FVKESK come from the germline V gene. This CDR3 is built from 16 residues. CDR3 sequence: CASSRRSISHGGELFF. CDR3 nucleotides: TGTGCCAGCAGCCGCCGGAGCATTAGCCACGGCGGGGAGCTGTTTTTT.

This clone is a singleton in its sample. The genes are TRBV2 and TRBJ2-2; 11 bases align to TRBD2. Germline V gives CDR1 SNHLY, CDR2 FYNNEI. The CDR3 has 15 residues. V lost 6 bases, J lost 4 bases, and 4 bases stayed unmatched. The CDR3 nucleotides read TGTGCCAGCAGCCCTGGACTAGCGGGCACCGGGGAGCTGTTTTTT. Encoded protein: CASSPGLAGTGELFF.

The chain has TRBV12-5 and TRBJ1-5, with 9 bases fitting TRBD1. Per the germline V gene, CDR1 is LGHNT and CDR2 is FRNRAP. The CDR3 sequence is 15 residues long. V lost 7 bases, J lost 7 bases, and 11 bases stayed unmatched. CDR3 residues: CASVPPGTGRQPQHF. The CDR3 DNA reads as TGTGCTAGTGTCCCTCCCGGGACAGGGCGACAGCCCCAGCATTTT.

Only one count was recorded for this clone. CDR3 protein: CASSLGSGDQIEQFF. The DNA of the CDR3 is TGTGCCAGCAGCTTGGGTAGCGGGGATCAGATTGAGCAGTTCTTC. V and J are TRBV7-3 and TRBJ2-1, with 8 positions matching TRBD2. This CDR3 has 15 amino acids. V trimming: 3 bases; J trimming: 9 bases; junction bases outside the gene matches: 10. The germline gives CDR1 SGHTA, CDR2 FQGTGA. The full variable domain, with the rest looked up from reference TRBV7-3 and TRBJ2-1, is GAGVSQTPSNKVTEKGKYVELRCDPISGHTALYWYRQSLGQGPEFLIYFQGTGAADDSGLPNDRFFAVRPEGSVSTLKIQRTERGDSAVYLCASSLGSGDQIEQFFGPGTRLTVL.

The V and J genes are TRBV5-8 and TRBJ1-4, with 10 bases aligning to TRBD1. V was pared by 4 bases and J by 4 bases, with 10 bases of the junction left unmatched. The CDR3 runs 17 residues. The V gene's germline CDR1 is SGHTS and CDR2 YDEGEE. In nucleotides, the CDR3 is TGTGCCAGCAGCGAACTGACAGGGGGCGTCGGTAATGAAAAACTGTTTTTT. As protein: CASSELTGGVGNEKLFF.

This sequence joins TRBV7-8 and TRBJ2-1; weak D call: TRBD2 (6 bases). Germline V lookup: CDR1 SGHVS, CDR2 FQNEAQ. With 0 bases removed from V and 2 bases from J, the gap between germline ends came to 17 bases. The CDR3 is 18 amino acids. DNA of the CDR3: TGTGCCAGCAGCTTAGCGAACCCCGGGAGACCTACCTACAATGAGCAGTTCTTC. Residues: CASSLANPGRPTYNEQFF.